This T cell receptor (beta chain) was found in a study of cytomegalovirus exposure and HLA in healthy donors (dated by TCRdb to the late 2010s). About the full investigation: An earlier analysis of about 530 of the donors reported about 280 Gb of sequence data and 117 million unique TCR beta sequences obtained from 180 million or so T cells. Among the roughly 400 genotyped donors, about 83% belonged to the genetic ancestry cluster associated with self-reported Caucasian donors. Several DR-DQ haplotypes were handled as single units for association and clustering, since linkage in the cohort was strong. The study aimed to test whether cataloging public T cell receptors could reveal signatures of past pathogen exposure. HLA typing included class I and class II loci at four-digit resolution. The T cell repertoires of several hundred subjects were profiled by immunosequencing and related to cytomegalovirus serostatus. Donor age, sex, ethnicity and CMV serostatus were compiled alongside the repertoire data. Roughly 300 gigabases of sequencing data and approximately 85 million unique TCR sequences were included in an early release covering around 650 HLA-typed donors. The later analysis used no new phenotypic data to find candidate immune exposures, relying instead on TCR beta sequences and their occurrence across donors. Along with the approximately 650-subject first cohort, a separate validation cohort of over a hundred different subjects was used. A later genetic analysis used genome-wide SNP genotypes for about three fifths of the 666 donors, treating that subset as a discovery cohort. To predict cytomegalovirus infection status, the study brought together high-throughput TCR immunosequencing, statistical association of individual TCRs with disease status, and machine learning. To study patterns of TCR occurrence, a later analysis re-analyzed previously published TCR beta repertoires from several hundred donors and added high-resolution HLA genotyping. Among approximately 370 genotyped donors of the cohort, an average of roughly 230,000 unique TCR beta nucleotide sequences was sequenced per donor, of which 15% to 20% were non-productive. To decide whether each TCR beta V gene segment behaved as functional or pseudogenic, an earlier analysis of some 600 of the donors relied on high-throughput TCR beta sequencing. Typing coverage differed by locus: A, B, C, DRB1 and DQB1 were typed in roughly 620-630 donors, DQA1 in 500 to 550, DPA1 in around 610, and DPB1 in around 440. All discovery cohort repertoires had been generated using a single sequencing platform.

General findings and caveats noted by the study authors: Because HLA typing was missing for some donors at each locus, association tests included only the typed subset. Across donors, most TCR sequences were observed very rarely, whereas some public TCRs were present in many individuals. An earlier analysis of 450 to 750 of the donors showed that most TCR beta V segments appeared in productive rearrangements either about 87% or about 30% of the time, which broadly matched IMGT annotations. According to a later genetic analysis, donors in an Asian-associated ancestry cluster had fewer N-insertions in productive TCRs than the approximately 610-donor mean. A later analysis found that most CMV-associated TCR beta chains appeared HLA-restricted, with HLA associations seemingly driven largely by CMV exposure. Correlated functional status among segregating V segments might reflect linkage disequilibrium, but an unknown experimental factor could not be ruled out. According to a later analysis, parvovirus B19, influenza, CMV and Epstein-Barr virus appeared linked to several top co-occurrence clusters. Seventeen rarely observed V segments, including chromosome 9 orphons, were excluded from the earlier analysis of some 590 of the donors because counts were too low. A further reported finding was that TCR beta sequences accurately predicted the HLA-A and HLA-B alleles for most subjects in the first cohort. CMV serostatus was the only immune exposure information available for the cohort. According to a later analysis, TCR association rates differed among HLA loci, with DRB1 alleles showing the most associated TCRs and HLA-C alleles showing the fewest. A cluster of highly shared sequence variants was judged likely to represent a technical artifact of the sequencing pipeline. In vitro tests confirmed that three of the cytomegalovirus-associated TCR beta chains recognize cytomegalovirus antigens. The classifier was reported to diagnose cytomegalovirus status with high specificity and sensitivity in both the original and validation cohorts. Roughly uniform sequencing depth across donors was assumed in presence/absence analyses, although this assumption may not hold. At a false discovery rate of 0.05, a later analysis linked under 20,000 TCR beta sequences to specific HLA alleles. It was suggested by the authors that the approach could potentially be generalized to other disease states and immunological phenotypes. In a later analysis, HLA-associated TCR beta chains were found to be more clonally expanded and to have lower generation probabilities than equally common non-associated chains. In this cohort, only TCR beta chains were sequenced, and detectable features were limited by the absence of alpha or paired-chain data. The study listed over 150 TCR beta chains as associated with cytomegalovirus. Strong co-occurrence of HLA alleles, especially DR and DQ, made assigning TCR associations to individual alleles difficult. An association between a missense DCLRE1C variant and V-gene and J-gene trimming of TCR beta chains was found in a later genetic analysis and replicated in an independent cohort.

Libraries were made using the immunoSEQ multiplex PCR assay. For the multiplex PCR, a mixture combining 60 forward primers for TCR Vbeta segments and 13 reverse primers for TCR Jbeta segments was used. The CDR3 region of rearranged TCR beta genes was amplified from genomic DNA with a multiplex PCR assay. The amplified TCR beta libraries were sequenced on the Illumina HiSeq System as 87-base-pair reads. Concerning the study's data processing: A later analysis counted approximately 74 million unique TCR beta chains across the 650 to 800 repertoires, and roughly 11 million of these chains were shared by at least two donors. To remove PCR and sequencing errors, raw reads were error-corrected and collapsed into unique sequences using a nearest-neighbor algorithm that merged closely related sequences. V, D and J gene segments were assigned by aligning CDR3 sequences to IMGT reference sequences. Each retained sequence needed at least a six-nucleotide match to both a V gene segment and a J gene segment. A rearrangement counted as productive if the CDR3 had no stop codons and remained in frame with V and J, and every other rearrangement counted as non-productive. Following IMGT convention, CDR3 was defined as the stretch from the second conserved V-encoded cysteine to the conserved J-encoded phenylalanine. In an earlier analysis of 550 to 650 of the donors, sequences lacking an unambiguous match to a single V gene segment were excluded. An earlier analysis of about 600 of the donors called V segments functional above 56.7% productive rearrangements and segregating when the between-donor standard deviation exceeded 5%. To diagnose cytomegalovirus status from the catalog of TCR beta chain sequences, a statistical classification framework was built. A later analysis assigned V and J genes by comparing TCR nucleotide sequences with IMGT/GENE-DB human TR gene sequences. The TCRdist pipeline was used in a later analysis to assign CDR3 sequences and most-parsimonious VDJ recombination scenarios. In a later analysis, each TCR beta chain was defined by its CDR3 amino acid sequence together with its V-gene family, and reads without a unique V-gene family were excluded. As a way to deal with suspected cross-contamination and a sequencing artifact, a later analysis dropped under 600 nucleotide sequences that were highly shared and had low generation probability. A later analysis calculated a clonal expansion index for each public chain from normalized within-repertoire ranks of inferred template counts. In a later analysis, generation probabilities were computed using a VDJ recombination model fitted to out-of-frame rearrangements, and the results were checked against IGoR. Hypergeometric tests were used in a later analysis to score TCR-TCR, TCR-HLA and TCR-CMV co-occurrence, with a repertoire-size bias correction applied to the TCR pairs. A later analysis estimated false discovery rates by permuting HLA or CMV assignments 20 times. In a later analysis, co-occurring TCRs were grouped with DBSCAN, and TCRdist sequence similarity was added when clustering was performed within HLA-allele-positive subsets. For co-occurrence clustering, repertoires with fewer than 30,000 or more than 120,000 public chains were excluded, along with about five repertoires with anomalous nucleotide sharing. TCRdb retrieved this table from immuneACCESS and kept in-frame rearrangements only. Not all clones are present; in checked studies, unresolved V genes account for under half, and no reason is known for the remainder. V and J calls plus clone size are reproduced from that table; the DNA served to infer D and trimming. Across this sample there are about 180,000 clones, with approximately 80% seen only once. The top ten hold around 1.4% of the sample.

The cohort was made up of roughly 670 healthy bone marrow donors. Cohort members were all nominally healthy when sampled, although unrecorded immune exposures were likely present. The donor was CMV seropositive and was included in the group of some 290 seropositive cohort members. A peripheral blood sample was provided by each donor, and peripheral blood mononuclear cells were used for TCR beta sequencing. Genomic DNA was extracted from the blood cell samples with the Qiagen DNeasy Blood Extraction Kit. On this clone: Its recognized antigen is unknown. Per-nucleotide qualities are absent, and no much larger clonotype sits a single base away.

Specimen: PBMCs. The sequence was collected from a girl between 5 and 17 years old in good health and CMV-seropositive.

The encoded CDR3 is CASSFGTQAYEQYF. The DNA reads as follows: TGTGCCAGCAGCTTCGGGACACAAGCCTACGAGCAGTACTTC. The chain is assembled from TRBV11-2 and TRBJ2-7; D gene: possibly TRBD1, on 6 matching bases. V is cut by 3 bases and J by 2 bases, and the space between the germline ends is 11 bases. The germline V gene sets CDR1 to SGHAT and CDR2 to FQNNGV. The CDR3, cysteine through phenylalanine, is 14 amino acids long. Only the CDR3 region is kept as DNA, spanning 42 bases read in frame from base 1.